This T cell receptor beta chain was sequenced for a study of blood T cell repertoires in COVID-19. About the research overall: Samples representing acute and convalescent COVID-19 were sourced from the United States, Italy and Spain. The cDNA or gDNA used as material had been derived from T cells, B-cell-depleted T cells, or PBMCs.

In the authors' methods: Nucleated cell number was recorded as an estimate derived from reference gene primer amplification. Generated by immunoSEQ multiplex PCR, the TCRdb table keeps only in-frame clones and is missing some. V and J calls and clone size come straight from that table; D and trimming were deduced from the DNA. The repertoire holds about 220,000 clones, with around 80% as singletons. The V and J ends lost 3 bases and 4 bases respectively, with 9 bases between them. CDR3 size: 13 residues. The sequenced sample consisted of peripheral blood. The clonotype comes from a human donor in a cohort sampled during active COVID-19. The chain is built from TRBV12-3 or TRBV12-4 and TRBJ1-2; TRBD1 might be the D (5 bases). CDR3 in DNA: TGTGCCAGCAGTTTGGACACGGGCTATGGCTACACCTTC. This sequence encodes CASSLDTGYGYTF.